A selection of T cell receptor beta chains follows, all from one sample in a study of CD8 T cell repertoires and HIV-1 epitope variants. The antigens for these receptors are not known. Measured with immunoSEQ multiplex PCR; TCRdb has only the in-frame clones, and not every one. The repertoire holds roughly 2,000 clones, with approximately 69% as singletons. The specimen sequenced was cultured CD8+ T cells derived from PBMCs. All receptors derive from a male donor with HIV. CDR3s include the opening cysteine and the closing phenylalanine or tryptophan. D genes are given only for firm matches. Some rows have no size entry. The others give once, few or many, or a class for an expanded clone.

J,V,D,size,DNA,CDR3
TRBJ1-4,TRBV19,-,-,TGTGCCAGTAGTATTCTCGGCGGATATAATGAAAAACTGTTTTTT,CASSILGGYNEKLFF
TRBJ2-7,TRBV6-1,TRBD1,-,TGTGCCAGCAGGGACAGGGAGCCCTTAGAGCAGTACTTC,CASRDREPLEQYF
TRBJ1-6,TRBV18,-,few,TGTGCCAGCTCACCCACCGTCGGGGACTCACCCCTCCACTTT,CASSPTVGDSPLHF
TRBJ2-3,TRBV9,-,few,TGTGCCAGCACCCTAATTAACCCAGGGGCGTATTTT,CASTLINPGAYF
TRBJ2-1,TRBV6-6,-,-,TGTGCCAGCAGCCGACCCTACAATGAGCAGTTCTTC,CASSRPYNEQFF
TRBJ2-5,TRBV7-8,TRBD1,-,TGTGCCAGCAGCTACAGCTCCGGGACAGGGGGCGGGAAGACCCAGTACTTC,CASSYSSGTGGGKTQYF
TRBJ2-3,TRBV27,TRBD1,-,TGTGCCAGCATGACAGGGACAGATACGCAGTATTTT,CASMTGTDTQYF
TRBJ2-2,TRBV5-6,TRBD1,-,TGTGCCAGCAACGCGACAGGGATGAACACCGGGGAGCTGTTTTTT,CASNATGMNTGELFF
TRBJ1-1,TRBV11-2,-,-,TGTGCCAGCAGCTTAGACAAGGAGAGCTCGAACACTGAAGCTTTCTTT,CASSLDKESSNTEAFF
TRBJ2-7,TRBV4-3,-,-,TGCGCCAGCAGCCAAGATAGGAGCTCCTACGAGCAGTACTTC,CASSQDRSSYEQYF
TRBJ2-2,TRBV5-4,-,few,TGTGCCAGCAGCTTGGATCGAGGGTCCGGGGAGCTGTTTTTT,CASSLDRGSGELFF
TRBJ2-7,TRBV2,TRBD2,-,TGTGCCAGCAGTCTAGCGGGAGTCCCCGAGCAGTACTTC,CASSLAGVPEQYF
TRBJ1-4,TRBV27,TRBD1,once,TGTGCCAGCAGTTTAGGCAGGACAGGGTCAACTAATGAAAAACTGTTTTTT,CASSLGRTGSTNEKLFF
TRBJ1-1,TRBV19,-,-,TGTGCCAGTAGTCCCGGCAGCGAAGCTTTCTTT,CASSPGSEAFF
TRBJ2-3,TRBV4-3,-,-,TGCGCCAGCAGCCAAGTGTGGGGGGAAACAGATACGCAGTATTTT,CASSQVWGETDTQYF
TRBJ2-1,TRBV7-8,-,-,TGTGCCAGCCAGTCCTCCCCCGGCAGCTCCTACAATGAGCAGTTCTTC,CASQSSPGSSYNEQFF
TRBJ2-7,TRBV27,-,-,TGTGCCAGCAGTGACAGCTCCTACGAGCAGTACTTC,CASSDSSYEQYF
TRBJ2-1,TRBV4-3,TRBD2,-,TGCGCCAGCAGCCAAGCCCAGCCCGGGGGGGCTACCTACAATGAGCAGTTCTTC,CASSQAQPGGATYNEQFF
TRBJ2-7,TRBV5-6,-,few,TGTGCCAGCAGCTGGTCCGAAAATATGGTGTACGAGCAGTACTTC,CASSWSENMVYEQYF
TRBJ2-1,TRBV28,TRBD2,-,TGTGCCAGCAGTCCCCAAGTAGCGGGAGGACTGAGCTCCTACAATGAGCAGTTCTTC,CASSPQVAGGLSSYNEQFF
TRBJ2-7,TRBV5-4,TRBD2,-,TGTGTGTACTTCGGCCTAGCGGGGGGCGAGGAAACCTACGAGCAGTACTTC,CVYFGLAGGEETYEQYF
TRBJ2-4,TRBV7-8,-,-,TGTGCCTTGGGGGAGGACCAAAACATTCAGTACTTC,CALGEDQNIQYF
TRBJ2-7,TRBV5-4,-,-,TGTGCCAGCAGCTCCGAATCCTACGAGCAGTACTTC,CASSSESYEQYF
TRBJ2-3,TRBV19,-,-,TGTGCCAGTAGTGCTACTAGCACAGATACGCAGTATTTT,CASSATSTDTQYF
TRBJ2-2,TRBV19,TRBD2,-,TGTGCCAGTAGTATAGTTGGACTAGTCGCCGGGGAGCTGTTTTTT,CASSIVGLVAGELFF
TRBJ2-1,TRBV4-3,-,-,TGCGCCAGCAGCCAAGAAGTAGGCTATGAGCAGTTCTTC,CASSQEVGYEQFF
TRBJ1-1,TRBV18,-,-,TGTGCCAGCTCACCACCTGGACTGGCGGACACTGAAGCTTTCTTT,CASSPPGLADTEAFF
TRBJ2-3,TRBV27,-,-,TGTGCCAGCAGGTTCGGGGCGGGAAGGCCAGATACGCAGTATTTT,CASRFGAGRPDTQYF
TRBJ2-2,TRBV2,-,-,TGTGCCAGCGACCAAGGCGGGGAGCTGTTTTTT,CASDQGGELFF
TRBJ1-4,TRBV9,TRBD1,few,TGTGCCAGCAGCCCAAGGGACAGTTCTAATGAAAAACTGTTTTTT,CASSPRDSSNEKLFF
TRBJ1-1,TRBV28,-,-,TGTGCCAGCAGTTTTCTTAGGATGAACACTGAAGCTTTCTTT,CASSFLRMNTEAFF
TRBJ2-7,TRBV27,-,-,TGTGCCAGCAGTCAGGGGGGACTTACCTACGAGCAGTACTTC,CASSQGGLTYEQYF
TRBJ2-7,TRBV9,TRBD1,once,TGTGCCAGCAGTCCCGGGACAGGGGCGATCGAGCAGTACTTC,CASSPGTGAIEQYF
TRBJ2-7,TRBV7-9,TRBD1,-,TGTGCCAGCAGCTTAGCAGGACTAGGACAGGGGGCTTATGAGCAGTACTTC,CASSLAGLGQGAYEQYF
TRBJ1-5,TRBV28,TRBD1,-,TGTGCCAGCAGTTCCGGGACAGGGAATCAGCCCCAGCATTTT,CASSSGTGNQPQHF
TRBJ2-7,TRBV7-9,-,few,TGTGCCAGCAGTCCCCTCTCCTACGAGCAGTACTTC,CASSPLSYEQYF
TRBJ2-7,TRBV7-9,-,-,TGTGCCAGCAGCTCCACGGCAAACACCCTAACCGAGCAGTACTTC,CASSSTANTLTEQYF
TRBJ1-1,TRBV4-1,TRBD1,-,TGCGCCAGCAGCCAAGTTCAGGGGGGGTTGAACACTGAAGCTTTCTTT,CASSQVQGGLNTEAFF
TRBJ1-1,TRBV27,TRBD1,few,TGTGCCAGCAGTACAAGGACAGGGGGCACTGAAGCTTTCTTT,CASSTRTGGTEAFF
TRBJ2-2,TRBV28,-,few,TGTGCCAGCAGTTTGTGGGCGGAAGGGTCCACCGGGGAGCTGTTTTTT,CASSLWAEGSTGELFF
TRBJ1-4,TRBV30,-,once,TGTGCCCTATCGGGGGGGCAGTTTGAAAAACTGTTTTTT,CALSGGQFEKLFF
TRBJ2-6,TRBV6-5,-,few,TGTGCCAGCAGCCCCTCGGGCAACGTCCTGACTTTC,CASSPSGNVLTF
TRBJ1-5,TRBV18,TRBD1,-,TGTGCCAGCTCACCACGGTCGGGACAGGGTTCCGATCAGCCCCAGCATTTT,CASSPRSGQGSDQPQHF
TRBJ2-1,TRBV7-2,TRBD2,-,TGTGCCAGCAGCTTAAGTAGCGGGGGGTTCAATGAGCAGTTCTTC,CASSLSSGGFNEQFF
TRBJ2-7,TRBV2,TRBD1,-,TGTGCCAGCAGTGAGGTACAGGGGGCCTACGAGCAGTACTTC,CASSEVQGAYEQYF